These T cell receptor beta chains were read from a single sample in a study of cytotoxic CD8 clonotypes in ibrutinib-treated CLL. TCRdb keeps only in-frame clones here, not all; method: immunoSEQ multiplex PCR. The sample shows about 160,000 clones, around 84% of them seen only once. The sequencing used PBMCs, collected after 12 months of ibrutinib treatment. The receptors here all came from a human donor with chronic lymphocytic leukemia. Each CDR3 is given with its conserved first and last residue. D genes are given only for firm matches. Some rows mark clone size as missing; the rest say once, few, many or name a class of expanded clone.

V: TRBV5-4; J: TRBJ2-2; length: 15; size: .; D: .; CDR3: CASSLDRVSPGELFF; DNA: TGTGCCAGCAGCTTGGACAGGGTCTCGCCCGGGGAGCTGTTTTTT
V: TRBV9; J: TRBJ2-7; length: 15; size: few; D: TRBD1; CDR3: CASSVETGSLYEQYF; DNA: TGTGCCAGCAGCGTGGAGACAGGGTCACTCTACGAGCAGTACTTC
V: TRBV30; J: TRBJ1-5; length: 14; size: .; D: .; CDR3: CAWSVSGLGQPQHF; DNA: TGTGCCTGGAGTGTATCAGGGTTGGGTCAGCCCCAGCATTTT
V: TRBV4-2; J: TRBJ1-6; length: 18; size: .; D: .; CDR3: CASSQVATLSSYNSPLHF; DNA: TGTGCCAGCAGCCAAGTAGCGACATTGAGCTCCTATAATTCACCCCTCCACTTT
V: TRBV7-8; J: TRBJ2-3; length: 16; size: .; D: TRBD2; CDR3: CASSLRLAESTDTQYF; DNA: TGTGCCAGCAGCCTCCGACTAGCGGAGAGCACAGATACGCAGTATTTT
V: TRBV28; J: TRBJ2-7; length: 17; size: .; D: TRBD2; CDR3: CASSSSIVGLAGAEQYF; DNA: TGTGCCAGCAGTTCCTCAATTGTGGGACTAGCGGGAGCCGAGCAGTACTTC
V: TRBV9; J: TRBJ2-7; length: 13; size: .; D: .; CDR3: CASSVDTGLEQYF; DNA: TGTGCCAGCAGCGTAGATACGGGGTTAGAGCAGTACTTC
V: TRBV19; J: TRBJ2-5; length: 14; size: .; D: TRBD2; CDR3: CASSASGSQETQYF; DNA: TGTGCCAGTTCCGCTAGCGGGAGCCAAGAGACCCAGTACTTC
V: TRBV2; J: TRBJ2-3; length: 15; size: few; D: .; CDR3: CASSDRTSSTDTQYF; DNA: TGTGCCAGCAGTGATCGGACGTCTAGCACAGATACGCAGTATTTT
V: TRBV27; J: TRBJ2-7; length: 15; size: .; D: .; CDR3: CASSWRGWGSYEQYF; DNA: TGTGCCAGCAGCTGGAGGGGGTGGGGCTCCTACGAGCAGTACTTC
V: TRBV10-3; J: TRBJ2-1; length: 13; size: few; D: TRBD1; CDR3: CAIKVTGYNEQFF; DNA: TGTGCCATCAAAGTGACAGGGTACAATGAGCAGTTCTTC
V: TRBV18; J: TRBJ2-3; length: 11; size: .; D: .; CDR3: CASSRTDTQYF; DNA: TGTGCCAGCTCACGCACAGATACGCAGTATTTT
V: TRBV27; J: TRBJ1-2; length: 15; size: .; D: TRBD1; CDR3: CASSPSGQAVGGYTF; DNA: TGTGCCAGCAGTCCCTCTGGACAGGCAGTCGGTGGCTACACCTTC
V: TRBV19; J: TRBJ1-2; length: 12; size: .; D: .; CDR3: CASSIIGYGYTF; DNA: TGTGCCAGTAGTATCATCGGCTATGGCTACACCTTC
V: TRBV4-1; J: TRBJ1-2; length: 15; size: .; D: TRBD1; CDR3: CASSQEGAANYGYTF; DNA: TGCGCCAGCAGCCAGGAGGGGGCCGCTAACTATGGCTACACCTTC
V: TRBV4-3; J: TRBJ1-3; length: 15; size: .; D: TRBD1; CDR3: CASSQRDRLENTIYF; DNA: TGCGCCAGCAGCCAGAGGGACAGGCTCGAAAACACCATATATTTT
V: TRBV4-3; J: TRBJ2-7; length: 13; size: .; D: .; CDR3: CASSQDWGREQYF; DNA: TGCGCCAGCAGCCAAGATTGGGGCCGCGAGCAGTACTTC
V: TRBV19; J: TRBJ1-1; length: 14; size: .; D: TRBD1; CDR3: CASSTRTGGTEAFF; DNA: TGTGCCAGTAGTACACGGACAGGGGGCACTGAAGCTTTCTTT
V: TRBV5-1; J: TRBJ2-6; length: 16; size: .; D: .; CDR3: CASSAYQHSGANVLTF; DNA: TGCGCCAGCAGCGCCTATCAACACTCTGGGGCCAACGTCCTGACTTTC
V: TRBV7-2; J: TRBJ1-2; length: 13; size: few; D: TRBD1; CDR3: CASSKDRTIGYTF; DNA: TGTGCCAGCAGTAAGGACAGGACGATCGGCTACACCTTC
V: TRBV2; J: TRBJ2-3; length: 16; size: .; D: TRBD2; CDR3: CASSDRLAGRTDTQYF; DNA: TGTGCCAGCAGTGATAGACTAGCGGGTCGCACAGATACGCAGTATTTT
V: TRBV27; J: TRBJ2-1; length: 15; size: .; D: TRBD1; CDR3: CASSFQGASYNEQFF; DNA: TGTGCCAGCAGTTTCCAGGGGGCTTCCTACAATGAGCAGTTCTTC
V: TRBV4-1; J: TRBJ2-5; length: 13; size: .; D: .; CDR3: CASSRGPQETQYF; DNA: TGCGCCAGCAGCCGGGGCCCCCAAGAGACCCAGTACTTC
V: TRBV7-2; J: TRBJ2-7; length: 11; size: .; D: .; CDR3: CASSWGDEQYF; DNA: TGTGCCAGCAGTTGGGGCGACGAGCAGTACTTC
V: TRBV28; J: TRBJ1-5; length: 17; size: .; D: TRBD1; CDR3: CASSLWDRGAPNQPQHF; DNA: TGTGCCAGCAGTCTATGGGACAGGGGTGCCCCCAATCAGCCCCAGCATTTT
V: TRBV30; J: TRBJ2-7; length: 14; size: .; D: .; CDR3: CAWSRGLGSYEQYF; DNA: TGTGCCTGGAGTCGAGGGCTAGGGTCCTACGAGCAGTACTTC
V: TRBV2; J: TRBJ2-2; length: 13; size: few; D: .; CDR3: CASSEPNTGELFF; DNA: TGTGCCAGCAGTGAACCCAACACCGGGGAGCTGTTTTTT
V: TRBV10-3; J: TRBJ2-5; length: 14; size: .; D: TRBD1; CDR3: CAISQTGAGETQYF; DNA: TGTGCCATCAGTCAAACAGGGGCAGGAGAGACCCAGTACTTC
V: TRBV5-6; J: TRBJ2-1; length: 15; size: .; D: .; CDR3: CASSFWENQYNEQFF; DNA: TGTGCCAGCAGCTTCTGGGAGAACCAATACAATGAGCAGTTCTTC
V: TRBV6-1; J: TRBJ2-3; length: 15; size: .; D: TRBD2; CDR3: CASRTGLAGTDTQYF; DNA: TGTGCCAGCAGGACGGGACTAGCGGGCACAGATACGCAGTATTTT
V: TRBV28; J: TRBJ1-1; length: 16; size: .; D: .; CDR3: CASRLLVGKVNTEAFF; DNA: TGTGCCAGCAGGCTCTTAGTGGGGAAGGTGAACACTGAAGCTTTCTTT
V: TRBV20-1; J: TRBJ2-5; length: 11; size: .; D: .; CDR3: CSAVGEETQYF; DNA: TGCAGTGCCGTAGGGGAAGAGACCCAGTACTTC
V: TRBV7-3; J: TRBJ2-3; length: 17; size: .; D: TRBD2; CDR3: CASSLGGLAGVGDTQYF; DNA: TGTGCCAGCAGCTTAGGCGGACTAGCGGGAGTTGGAGATACGCAGTATTTT
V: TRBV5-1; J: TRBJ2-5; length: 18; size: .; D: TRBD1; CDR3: CASSGGQGFALSYPAQYF; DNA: TGCGCCAGCAGCGGGGGACAGGGGTTCGCCCTTTCCTACCCTGCCCAGTACTTC
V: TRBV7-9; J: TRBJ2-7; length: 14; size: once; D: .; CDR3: CASSPGQKHYEQYF; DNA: TGTGCCAGCAGCCCAGGACAGAAGCACTACGAGCAGTACTTC
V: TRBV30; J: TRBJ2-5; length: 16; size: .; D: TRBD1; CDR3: CAWSVRGTGGDETQYF; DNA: TGTGCCTGGAGTGTACGCGGGACAGGGGGTGACGAGACCCAGTACTTC
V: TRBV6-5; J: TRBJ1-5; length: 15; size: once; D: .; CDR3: CASSYSGRGNQPQHF; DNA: TGTGCCAGCAGTTACTCGGGGAGAGGCAATCAGCCCCAGCATTTT
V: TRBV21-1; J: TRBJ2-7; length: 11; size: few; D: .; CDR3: CASSKGGEQYF; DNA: TGTGCCAGCAGCAAAGGGGGAGAGCAGTACTTC
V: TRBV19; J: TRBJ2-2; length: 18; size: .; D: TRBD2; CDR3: CASSIGLAGGMPTGELFF; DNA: TGTGCCAGTAGTATAGGGCTAGCGGGGGGTATGCCCACCGGGGAGCTGTTTTTT
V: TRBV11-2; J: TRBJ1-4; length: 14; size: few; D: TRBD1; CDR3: CASSRGQGLEKLFF; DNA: TGTGCCAGCAGTCGGGGACAGGGCTTGGAAAAACTGTTTTTT
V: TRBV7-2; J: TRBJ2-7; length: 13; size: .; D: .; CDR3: CASSDPGRGGQYF; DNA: TGTGCCAGCAGCGACCCCGGACGAGGGGGGCAGTACTTC
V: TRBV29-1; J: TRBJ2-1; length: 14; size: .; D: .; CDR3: CSVEDRRVYNEQFF; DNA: TGCAGCGTTGAAGATAGGCGGGTCTACAATGAGCAGTTCTTC
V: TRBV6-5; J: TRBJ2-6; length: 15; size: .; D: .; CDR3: CARTGRGTGANVLTF; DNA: TGTGCCCGCACAGGCCGTGGGACTGGGGCCAACGTCCTGACTTTC
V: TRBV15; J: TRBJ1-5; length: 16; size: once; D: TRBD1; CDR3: CATSRSGQNSNQPQHF; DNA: TGTGCCACCAGCAGGTCGGGACAGAATAGCAATCAGCCCCAGCATTTT
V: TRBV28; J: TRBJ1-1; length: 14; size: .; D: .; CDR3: CASSTPMGRTEAFF; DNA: TGTGCCAGCAGTACCCCGATGGGGCGGACTGAAGCTTTCTTT
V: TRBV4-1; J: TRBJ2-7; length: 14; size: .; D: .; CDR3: CASSQAPRVGEQYF; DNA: TGCGCCAGCAGCCAAGCTCCCAGGGTAGGCGAGCAGTACTTC
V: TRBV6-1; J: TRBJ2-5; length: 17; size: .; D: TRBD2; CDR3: CASSERFGGGVQETQYF; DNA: TGTGCCAGCAGTGAAAGGTTTGGCGGGGGGGTCCAAGAGACCCAGTACTTC
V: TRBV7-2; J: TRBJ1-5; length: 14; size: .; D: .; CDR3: CASSPEALQQPQHF; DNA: TGTGCCAGCAGCCCGGAGGCCCTCCAGCAGCCCCAGCATTTT
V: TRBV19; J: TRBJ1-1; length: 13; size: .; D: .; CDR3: CASSDRLNTEAFF; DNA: TGTGCCAGTAGCGACAGGTTAAACACTGAAGCTTTCTTT
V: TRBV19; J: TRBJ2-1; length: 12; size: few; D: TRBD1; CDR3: CASSPTGFEQFF; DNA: TGTGCCAGTAGTCCGACAGGGTTTGAGCAGTTCTTC
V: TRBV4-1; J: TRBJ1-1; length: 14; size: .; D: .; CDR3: CASRGTLKNTEAFF; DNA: TGCGCCAGCAGGGGGACACTTAAGAACACTGAAGCTTTCTTT
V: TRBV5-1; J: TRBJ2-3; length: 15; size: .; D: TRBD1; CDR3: CASGRTGGITDTQYF; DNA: TGCGCCAGCGGACGGACAGGGGGTATCACAGATACGCAGTATTTT
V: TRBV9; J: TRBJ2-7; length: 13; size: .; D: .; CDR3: CASSLASFGEQYF; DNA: TGTGCCAGCAGCCTAGCGAGTTTCGGCGAGCAGTACTTC
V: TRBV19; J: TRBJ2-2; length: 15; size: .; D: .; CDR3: CASSGPGQNTGELFF; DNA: TGTGCCAGTAGTGGTCCGGGCCAAAACACCGGGGAGCTGTTTTTT
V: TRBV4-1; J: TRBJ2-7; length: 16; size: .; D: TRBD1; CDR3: CASSQARGTGREEQYF; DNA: TGCGCCAGCAGCCAAGCTAGGGGGACAGGGAGGGAAGAGCAGTACTTC